This T cell receptor (beta chain) is from a study of CD8 T cells in Susac syndrome. Background on the study: Patients with Susac syndrome were therapy-naive, treated with corticosteroids, or treated with intravenous immunoglobulin alone when blood was collected.

The study, taken as a whole, reports: TCR sequencing and HLA analysis covered a relatively small number of individuals. The Susac syndrome CD4+ T cell repertoires displayed no clonal expansion.

The recently defined diagnostic criteria for definite or probable disease were met by the Susac syndrome patients. About this clonotype: Its antigen is as yet unknown.

The RNA, about 0.45 to 1 ug, was put through reverse transcription using random hexamers. TCRdb fed the immunoSEQ multiplex PCR reads into MiXCR, producing one record per CDR3 protein. The table shows about 180,000 distinct CDR3 sequences, with approximately 94% occurring only once. Between the trimmed V and J ends, which lost 8 bases and 4 bases, there was a span of 23 bases. Germline CDR1 reads SGHVS; CDR2 reads FQNEAQ. This CDR3 contains 16 residues. The chain uses TRBV7-8 and TRBJ1-2; D is possibly TRBD1 (6 bases). Input material: CD4+ T cells from PBMCs. The sequence derives from a human donor with Susac syndrome. The CDR3 region is CASLSGVGDTFYGYTF. The DNA for the CDR3 is TGTGCCAGCCTGTCCGGAGTAGGGGACACCTTCTATGGCTACACCTTC.